The T cell receptor beta chain described here comes from a study of T cell responses to AZD1222 COVID-19 vaccine. Overall study findings and caveats: Clonal diversity was possibly underestimated; the donors were predominantly white British and more often female. Elevations in Spike-specific TCR breadth and depth followed administration of two AZD1222 doses. Spike regions recognized by vaccine-associated CD4 TCRs spanned the protein, led by 160-218 and 743-854.

Comments on this clone: The antigen is not known.

Repertoires were generated with immunoSEQ multiplex PCR, while TCRdb's copy carries only in-frame clones and drops some. The data contain roughly 180,000 clones, 92% of them seen just once; the ten biggest clones take up about 1.9%. Germline V gives CDR1 PRHDT, CDR2 FYEKMQ (reference sequence). J was trimmed by 0 bases and V by 5 bases; bases with no gene match: 3. This CDR3 region has 14 residues. The material was peripheral blood, obtained 28 days after the second AZD1222 dose. The chain is built from TRBV13 and TRBJ1-1; 7 bases fit TRBD1. The source is an adult who received the AZD1222 COVID-19 vaccine. In DNA form, the CDR3 reads TGTGCCAGCAGCCCCGACAGGGTGAACACTGAAGCTTTCTTT. It specifies CASSPDRVNTEAFF. Using reference TRBV13 and TRBJ1-1 for the parts outside the CDR3, the full variable domain is AAGVIQSPRHLIKEKRETATLKCYPIPRHDTVYWYQQGPGQDPQFLISFYEKMQSDKGSIPDRFSAQQFSDYHSELNMSSLELGDSALYFCASSPDRVNTEAFFGQGTRLTVV.